The clone carrying this T cell receptor beta chain showed up just a few times. The antigen is undetermined. UMIs and a universal primer site were added when TCR cDNA was made by 5'RACE template switching. TCRdb re-called the 5' RACE reads with MiXCR, one entry per CDR3 protein. The table lists about 350,000 distinct CDR3 sequences, roughly 8.3% of them singletons. The data are from a study of T cells after yellow fever vaccination. Study-wide results and caveats: Clones from primary vaccination mostly reappeared after the booster (less than 98% CD4, around 90% CD8).

Sequenced material: PBMCs, taken approximately 40 days after the first yellow fever vaccination. The clonotype originates from a man aged 18 to 30 who received the YFV17D yellow fever vaccine.

CDR3 in DNA: TGTGCCAGCAGTGATCAACGGTTTAGCAATCAGCCCCAGCATTTT. It codes for CASSDQRFSNQPQHF. The chain has TRBV2 and TRBJ1-5, with D unresolved. The CDR3 has 15 residues. Germline CDR1 SNHLY, CDR2 FYNNEI. Trimming left V 3 bases short and J 0 bases short, with 9 bases between.